This T cell receptor beta chain was captured by sequencing in a study of post-analysis software for immune sequencing data (dated by TCRdb to between 2014 and 2016). About the investigation overall: Recorded disease courses included relapsing-remitting, secondary progressive and progressive-relapsing multiple sclerosis, with some patients lacking subtype annotation. A subset of samples was prepared in parallel using single-end sample barcoding, then pooled and co-amplified after Illumina adapter ligation. The patient repertoires were set against eleven to twelve previously published healthy control repertoires from donors whose ages ranged from roughly 6 to 27 years. General study outcomes and caveats: Direct clustering with F measure showed strong co-clustering of samples prepared in the same batch, prompting a batch-effect correction. The multiple sclerosis patient group was slightly younger than the control group. Normalized Chao1 diversity was significantly lower in multiple sclerosis patients than controls, suggesting substantial peripheral T-cell clonal expansion. Significantly higher frequencies in patients than in controls were found for several TRBV segments, including TRBV5-6, TRBV5-1 and TRBV20-1.

The library was made by PCR. Sequencing was performed on an Illumina HiSeq 2500. To reduce PCR and sequencing biases, unique molecular identifiers were built into the TCR beta cDNA libraries. Every 1 to 10 million input T cells yielded 500,000 or so cDNA molecules, meaning each molecule approximated one T cell. Patient libraries were prepared and sequenced with the same protocol used for the earlier healthy control dataset. Samples belonging to the same batch were prepared together, multiplexed and sequenced on a shared HiSeq lane. In the original analysis: Raw barcoded reads were processed with MIGEC, discarding single-read molecular identifier groups before consensus assembly and CDR3 extraction. Clonotype tables were post-analysed with VDJtools, and diversity was normalized by down-sampling all datasets to the smallest sample size. To correct batch-related cross-sample contamination, repertoire overlap clustering matched CDR3 amino acid sequences but not nucleotide sequences. TCRdb redid the processing of the public reads, applying fastp at Q25 and MiXCR, and retained in-frame beta chains. Each CDR3 protein gets just one entry, which takes the most common genes and DNA from the rows behind it. The V and J calls were not made by the authors but by TCRdb's processing. A total of fewer than 700,000 distinct CDR3 sequences appear in this sample, roughly 40% of them only once. The ten largest clonotypes hold about 1.8% of the sample.

To demonstrate the VDJtools post-analysis software, TCR beta repertoires were profiled from the peripheral blood of 10 to 15 young patients with multiple sclerosis. The patients with multiple sclerosis were children and adolescents between roughly 6 and 17 years of age. The CDR3 goes from the cysteine to the phenylalanine over 16 residues. Only the CDR3 part of the read is kept: 48 bases, read in frame from the first base. The germline V gene (reference sequence) provides CDR1 MNHNY and CDR2 SVGAGI. V trim: 2 bases; J trim: 4 bases; unmatched bases: 8. As for this clonotype: The specificity of this receptor is unknown. The input lacks base qualities; no much larger clone sits a single base away.

The sequencing sample was made of blood. This chain is built from TRBV6-6 and TRBJ2-3; TRBD2 aligns with 8 central bases. The sequence was obtained from a girl aged 5-17 years with multiple sclerosis. The encoded CDR3 is CASSYPAGGGPDTQYF. The nucleotide sequence is TGTGCCAGCAGTTACCCGGCCGGGGGGGGACCAGATACGCAGTATTTT.